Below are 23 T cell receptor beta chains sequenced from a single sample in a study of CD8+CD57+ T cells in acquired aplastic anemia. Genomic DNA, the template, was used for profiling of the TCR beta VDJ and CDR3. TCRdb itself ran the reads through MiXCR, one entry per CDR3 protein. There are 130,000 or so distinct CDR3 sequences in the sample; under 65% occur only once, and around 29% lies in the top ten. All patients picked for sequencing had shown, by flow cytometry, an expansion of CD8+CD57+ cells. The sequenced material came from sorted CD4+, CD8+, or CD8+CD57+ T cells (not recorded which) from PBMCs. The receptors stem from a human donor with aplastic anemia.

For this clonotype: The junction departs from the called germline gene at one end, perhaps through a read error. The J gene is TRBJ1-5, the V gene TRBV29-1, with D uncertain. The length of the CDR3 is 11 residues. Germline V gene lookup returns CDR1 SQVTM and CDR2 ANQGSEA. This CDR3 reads CSALMVGGRIF. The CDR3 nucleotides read TGCAGCGCCCTGATGGTAGGCGGGCGTATTTTT.

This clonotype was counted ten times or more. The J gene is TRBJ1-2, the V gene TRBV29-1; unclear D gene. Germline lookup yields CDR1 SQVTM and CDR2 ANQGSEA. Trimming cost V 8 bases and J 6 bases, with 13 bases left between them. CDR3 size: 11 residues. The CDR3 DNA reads TGCAGCTACGTGGACCCCCATGGCTACACCTTC. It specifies CSYVDPHGYTF. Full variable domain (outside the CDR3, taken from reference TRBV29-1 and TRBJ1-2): SAVISQKPSRDICQRGTSLTIQCQVDSQVTMMFWYRQQPGQSLTLIATANQGSEATYESGFVIDKFPISRPNLTFSTLTVSNMSPEDSSIYLCSYVDPHGYTFGSGTRLTVV.

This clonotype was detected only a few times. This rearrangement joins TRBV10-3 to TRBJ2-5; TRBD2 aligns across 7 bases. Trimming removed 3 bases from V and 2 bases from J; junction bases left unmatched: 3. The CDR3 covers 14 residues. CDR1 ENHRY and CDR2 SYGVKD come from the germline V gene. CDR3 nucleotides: TGTGCCATCAGTGATACGGGGGGACAAGAGACCCAGTACTTC. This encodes CAISDTGGQETQYF.

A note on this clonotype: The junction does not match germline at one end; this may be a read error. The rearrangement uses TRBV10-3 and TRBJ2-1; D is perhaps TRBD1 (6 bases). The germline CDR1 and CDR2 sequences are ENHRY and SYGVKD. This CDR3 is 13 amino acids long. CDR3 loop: CASSLRDNNEQFF. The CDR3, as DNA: TGTGCCAGCAGTCTTCGGGACAACAATGAGCAGTTCTTC.

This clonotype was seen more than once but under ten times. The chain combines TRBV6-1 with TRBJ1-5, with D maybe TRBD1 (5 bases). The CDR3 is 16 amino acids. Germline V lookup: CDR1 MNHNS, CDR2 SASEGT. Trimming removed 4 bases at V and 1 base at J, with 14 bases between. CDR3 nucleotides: TGTGCCAGCAGTGGCCTCGGGGCTTCGAGCAATCAGCCCCAGCATTTT. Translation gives CASSGLGASSNQPQHF.

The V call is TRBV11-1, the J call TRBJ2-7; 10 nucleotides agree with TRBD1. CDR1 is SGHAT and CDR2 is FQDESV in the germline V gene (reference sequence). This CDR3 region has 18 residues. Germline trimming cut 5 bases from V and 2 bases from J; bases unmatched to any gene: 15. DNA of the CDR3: TGTGCCAGCAGCCCATACTCCACAAGACAGGGGGCAACCTACGAGCAGTACTTC. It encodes CASSPYSTRQGATYEQYF.

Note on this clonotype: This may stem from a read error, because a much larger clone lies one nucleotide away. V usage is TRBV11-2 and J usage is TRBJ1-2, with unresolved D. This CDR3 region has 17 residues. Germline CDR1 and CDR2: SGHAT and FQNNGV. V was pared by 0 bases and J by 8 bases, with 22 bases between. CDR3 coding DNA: TGTGCCAGCAGCTTAGAAGGTGAGGACCCGCCGTCATGGGGCTACACCTTC. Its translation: CASSLEGEDPPSWGYTF. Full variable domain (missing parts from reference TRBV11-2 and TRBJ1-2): EAGVAQSPRYKIIEKRQSVAFWCNPISGHATLYWYQQILGQGPKLLIQFQNNGVVDDSQLPKDRFSAERLKGVDSTLKIQPAKLEDSAVYLCASSLEGEDPPSWGYTFGSGTRLTVV.

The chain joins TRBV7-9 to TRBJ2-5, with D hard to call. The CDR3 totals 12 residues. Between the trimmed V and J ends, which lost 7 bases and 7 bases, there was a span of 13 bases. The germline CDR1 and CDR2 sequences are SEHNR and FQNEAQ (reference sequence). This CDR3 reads CASNVIPGTQYF. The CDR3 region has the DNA TGTGCCAGCAACGTCATCCCGGGGACCCAGTACTTC. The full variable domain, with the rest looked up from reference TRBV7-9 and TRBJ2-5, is DTGVSQNPRHKITKRGQNVTFRCDPISEHNRLYWYRQTLGQGPEFLTYFQNEAQLEKSRLLSDRFSAERPKGSFSTLEIQRTEQGDSAMYLCASNVIPGTQYFGPGTRLLVL.

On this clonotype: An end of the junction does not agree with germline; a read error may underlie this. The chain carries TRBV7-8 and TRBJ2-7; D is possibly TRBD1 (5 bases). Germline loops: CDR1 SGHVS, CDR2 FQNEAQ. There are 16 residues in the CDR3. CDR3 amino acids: CASSSLGIGVVYGQYF. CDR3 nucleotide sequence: TGTGCCAGCAGCTCGCTTGGCATAGGGGTGGTCTACGGGCAGTACTTC.

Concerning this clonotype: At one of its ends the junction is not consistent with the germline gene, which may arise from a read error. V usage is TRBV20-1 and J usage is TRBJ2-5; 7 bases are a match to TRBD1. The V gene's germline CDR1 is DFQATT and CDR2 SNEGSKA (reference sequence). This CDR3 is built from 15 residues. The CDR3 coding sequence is TGCAGTGCTAGAGTTGACAGGGAGAACCAAGAGACCCGGTACTTC. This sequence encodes CSARVDRENQETRYF.

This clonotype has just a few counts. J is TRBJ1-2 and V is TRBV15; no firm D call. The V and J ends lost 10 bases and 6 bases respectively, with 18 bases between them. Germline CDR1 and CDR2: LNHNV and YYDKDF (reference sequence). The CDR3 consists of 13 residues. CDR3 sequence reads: CASSLEDHNGYTF. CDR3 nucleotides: TGTGCCAGCAGTTTAGAAGATCATAATGGCTACACCTTC.

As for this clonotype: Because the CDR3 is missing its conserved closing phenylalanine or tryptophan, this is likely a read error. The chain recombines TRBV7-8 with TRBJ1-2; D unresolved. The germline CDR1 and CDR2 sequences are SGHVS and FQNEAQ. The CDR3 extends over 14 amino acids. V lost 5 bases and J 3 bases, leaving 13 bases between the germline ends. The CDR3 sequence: CASSQRQAYYGYTL. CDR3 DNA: TGTGCCAGCAGCCAAAGGCAGGCGTACTATGGCTACACCCTC.

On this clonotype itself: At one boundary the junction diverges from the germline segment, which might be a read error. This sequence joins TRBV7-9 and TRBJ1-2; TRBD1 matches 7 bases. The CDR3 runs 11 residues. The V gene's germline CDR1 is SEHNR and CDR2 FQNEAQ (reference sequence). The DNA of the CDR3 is TGTGCCGGCAGCTCTGGACAGGAGGACACCTTC. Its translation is CAGSSGQEDTF. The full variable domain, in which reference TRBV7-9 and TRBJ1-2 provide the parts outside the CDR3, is DTGVSQNPRHKITKRGQNVTFRCDPISEHNRLYWYRQTLGQGPEFLTYFQNEAQLEKSRLLSDRFSAERPKGSFSTLEIQRTEQGDSAMYLCAGSSGQEDTFGSGTRLTVV.

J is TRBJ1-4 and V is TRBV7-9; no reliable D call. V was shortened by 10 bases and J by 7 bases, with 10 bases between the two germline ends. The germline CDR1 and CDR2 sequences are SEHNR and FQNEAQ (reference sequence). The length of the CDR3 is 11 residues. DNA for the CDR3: TGTGCCATCCTGGTCGGTGAAAAACTGTTTTTT. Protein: CAILVGEKLFF.

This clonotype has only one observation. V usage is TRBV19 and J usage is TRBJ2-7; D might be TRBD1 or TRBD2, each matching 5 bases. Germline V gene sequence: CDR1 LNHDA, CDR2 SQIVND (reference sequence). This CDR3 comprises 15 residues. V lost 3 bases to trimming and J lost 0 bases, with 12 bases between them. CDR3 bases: TGTGCCAGTAGTATGGTCCCAGGGAGCTCCTACGAGCAGTACTTC. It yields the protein CASSMVPGSSYEQYF.

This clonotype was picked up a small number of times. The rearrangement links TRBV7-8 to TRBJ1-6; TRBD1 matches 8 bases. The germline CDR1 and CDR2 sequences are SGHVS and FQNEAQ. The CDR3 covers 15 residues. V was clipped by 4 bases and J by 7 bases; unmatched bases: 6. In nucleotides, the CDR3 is TGTGCCAGCAGCTACACGACAGGGGAAAATTCACCCCTCCACTTT. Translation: CASSYTTGENSPLHF.

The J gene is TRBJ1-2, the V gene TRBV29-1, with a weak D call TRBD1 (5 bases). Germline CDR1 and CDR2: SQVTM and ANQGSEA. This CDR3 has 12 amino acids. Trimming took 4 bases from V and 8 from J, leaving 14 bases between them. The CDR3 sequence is CSVGVGGSGYTF. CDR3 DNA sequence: TGCAGCGTTGGGGTTGGGGGGAGCGGCTACACCTTC.

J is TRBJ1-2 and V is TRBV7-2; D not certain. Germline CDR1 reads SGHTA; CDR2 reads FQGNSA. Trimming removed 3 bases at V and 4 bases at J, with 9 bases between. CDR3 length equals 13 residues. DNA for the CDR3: TGTGCCAGCAGCTTTGGGCAGGCCTATGGCTACACCTTC. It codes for CASSFGQAYGYTF.

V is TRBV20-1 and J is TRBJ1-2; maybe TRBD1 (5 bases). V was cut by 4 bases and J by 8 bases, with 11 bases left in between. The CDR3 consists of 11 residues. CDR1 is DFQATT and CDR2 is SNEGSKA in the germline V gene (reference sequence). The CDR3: CSATGLEGYTF. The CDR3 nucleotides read TGCAGTGCTACAGGGTTGGAAGGCTACACCTTC.

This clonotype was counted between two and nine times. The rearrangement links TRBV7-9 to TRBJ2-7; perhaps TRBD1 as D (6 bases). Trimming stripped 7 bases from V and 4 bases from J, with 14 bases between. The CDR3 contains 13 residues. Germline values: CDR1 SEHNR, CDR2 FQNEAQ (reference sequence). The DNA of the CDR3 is TGTGCCAGCACTCCGGGACACAAGTACGAGCAGTACTTC. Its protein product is CASTPGHKYEQYF.

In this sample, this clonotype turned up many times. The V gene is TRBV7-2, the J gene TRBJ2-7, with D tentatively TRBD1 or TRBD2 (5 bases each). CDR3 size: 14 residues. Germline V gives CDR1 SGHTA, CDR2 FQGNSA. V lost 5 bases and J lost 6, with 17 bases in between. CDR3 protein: CASSRGGYASEQYF. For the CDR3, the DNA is TGTGCCAGCAGCCGTGGGGGTTACGCCTCCGAGCAGTACTTC.

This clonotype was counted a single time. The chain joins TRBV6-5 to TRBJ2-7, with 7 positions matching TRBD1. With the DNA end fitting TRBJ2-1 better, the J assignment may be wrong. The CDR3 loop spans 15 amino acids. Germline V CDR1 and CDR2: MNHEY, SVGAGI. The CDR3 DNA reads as TGTGCCAGCAGTTACTCCCTGACAGGGAGCAATGAGCAGTTCTTC. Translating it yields CASSYSLTGSNEQFF.

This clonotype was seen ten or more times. Here the CDR3 reads CASSYGTGDIDTQYF. The CDR3, as DNA: TGCGCCAGCAGCTACGGGACAGGGGATATAGATACGCAGTATTTT. V usage is TRBV5-1 and J usage is TRBJ2-3, with 10 bases that match TRBD1. The length of the CDR3 is 15 residues. V gave up 3 bases and J gave up 5 bases; unmatched junction bases: 6. CDR1 is SGHRS, CDR2 YFSETQ, per germline.